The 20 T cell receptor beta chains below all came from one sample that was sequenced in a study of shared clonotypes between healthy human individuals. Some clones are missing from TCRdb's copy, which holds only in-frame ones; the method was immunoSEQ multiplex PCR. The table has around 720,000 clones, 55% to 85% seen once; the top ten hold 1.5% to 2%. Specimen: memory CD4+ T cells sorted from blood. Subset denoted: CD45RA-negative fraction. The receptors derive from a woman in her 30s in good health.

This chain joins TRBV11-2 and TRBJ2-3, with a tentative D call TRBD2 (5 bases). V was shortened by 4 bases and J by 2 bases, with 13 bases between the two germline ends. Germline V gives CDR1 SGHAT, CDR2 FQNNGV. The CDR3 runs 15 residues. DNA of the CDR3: TGTGCCAGCAGCTGGGGAAGCGGCCTCACAGATACGCAGTATTTT. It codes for CASSWGSGLTDTQYF.

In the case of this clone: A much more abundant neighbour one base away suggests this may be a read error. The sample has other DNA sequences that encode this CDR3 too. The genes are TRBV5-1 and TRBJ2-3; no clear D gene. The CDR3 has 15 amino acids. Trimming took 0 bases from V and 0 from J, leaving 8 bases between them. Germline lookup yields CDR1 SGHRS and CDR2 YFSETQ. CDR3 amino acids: CASSLATVSTDTQYF. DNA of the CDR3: TGCGCCAGCAGCTTGGCTACAGTTAGCACAGATACGCAGTATTTT.

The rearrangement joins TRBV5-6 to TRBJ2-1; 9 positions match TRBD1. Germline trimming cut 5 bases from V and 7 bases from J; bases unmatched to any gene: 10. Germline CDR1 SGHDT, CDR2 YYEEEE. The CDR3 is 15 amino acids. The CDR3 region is CASRDAGQGTNEQFF. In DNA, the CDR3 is TGTGCCAGCAGGGATGCGGGACAGGGTACGAATGAGCAGTTCTTC.

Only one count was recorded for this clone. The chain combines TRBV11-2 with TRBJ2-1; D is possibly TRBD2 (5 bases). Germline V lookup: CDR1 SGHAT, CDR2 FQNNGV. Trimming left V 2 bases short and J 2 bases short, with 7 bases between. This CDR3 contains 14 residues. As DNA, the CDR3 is TGTGCCAGCAGCTTATCACTAGCCTACAATGAGCAGTTCTTC. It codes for CASSLSLAYNEQFF.

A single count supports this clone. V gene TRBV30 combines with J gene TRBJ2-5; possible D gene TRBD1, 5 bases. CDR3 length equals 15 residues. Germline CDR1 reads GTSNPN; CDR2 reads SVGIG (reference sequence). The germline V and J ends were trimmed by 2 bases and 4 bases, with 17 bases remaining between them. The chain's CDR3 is CAWSILGSRVETQYF. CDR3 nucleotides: TGTGCCTGGAGTATCTTAGGATCCAGGGTAGAGACCCAGTACTTC.

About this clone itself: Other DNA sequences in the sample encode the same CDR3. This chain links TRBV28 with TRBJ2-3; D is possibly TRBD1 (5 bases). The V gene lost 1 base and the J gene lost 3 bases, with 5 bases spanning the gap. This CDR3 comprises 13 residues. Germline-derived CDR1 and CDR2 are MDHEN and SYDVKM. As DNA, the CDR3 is TGTGCCAGCAGTTTATCAGGGACAGATACGCAGTATTTT. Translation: CASSLSGTDTQYF.

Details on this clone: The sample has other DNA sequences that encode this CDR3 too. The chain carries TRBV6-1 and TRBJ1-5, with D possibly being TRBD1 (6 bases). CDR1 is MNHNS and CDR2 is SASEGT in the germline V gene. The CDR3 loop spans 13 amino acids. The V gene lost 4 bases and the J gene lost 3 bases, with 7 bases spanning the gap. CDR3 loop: CASSGTDNQPQHF. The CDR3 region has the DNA TGTGCCAGCAGTGGGACAGACAATCAGCCCCAGCATTTT.

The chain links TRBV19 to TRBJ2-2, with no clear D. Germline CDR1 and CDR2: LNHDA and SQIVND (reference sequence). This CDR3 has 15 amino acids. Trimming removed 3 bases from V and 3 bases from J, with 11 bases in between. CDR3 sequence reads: CASSMGQAYTGELFF. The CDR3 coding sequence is TGTGCCAGTAGTATGGGTCAGGCGTACACCGGGGAGCTGTTTTTT.

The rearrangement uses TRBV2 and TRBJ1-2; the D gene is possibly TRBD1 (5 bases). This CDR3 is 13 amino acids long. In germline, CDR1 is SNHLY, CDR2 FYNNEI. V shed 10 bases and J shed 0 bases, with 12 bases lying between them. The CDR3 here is CATKDTPNYGYTF. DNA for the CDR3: TGTGCCACCAAGGACACTCCTAACTATGGCTACACCTTC.

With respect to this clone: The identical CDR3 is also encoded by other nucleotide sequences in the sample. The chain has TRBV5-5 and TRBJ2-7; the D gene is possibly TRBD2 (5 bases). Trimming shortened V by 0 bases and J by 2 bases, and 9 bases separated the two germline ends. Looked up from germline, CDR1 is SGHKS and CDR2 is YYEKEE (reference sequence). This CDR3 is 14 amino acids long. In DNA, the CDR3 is TGTGCCAGCAGCTTGGCGGGGAAACCCTACGAGCAGTACTTC. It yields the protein CASSLAGKPYEQYF.

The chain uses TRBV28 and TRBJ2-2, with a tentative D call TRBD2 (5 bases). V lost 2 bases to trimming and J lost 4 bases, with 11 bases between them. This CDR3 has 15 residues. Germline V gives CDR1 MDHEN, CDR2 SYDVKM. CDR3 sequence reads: CASSLPSSSTGELFF. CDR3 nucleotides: TGTGCCAGCAGTTTACCTAGCTCTTCCACCGGGGAGCTGTTTTTT.

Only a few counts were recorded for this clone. The CDR3 coding sequence is TGTGCCATCAGTGAGGACAAGAACTATGGCTACACCTTC. Translation: CAISEDKNYGYTF. The chain combines TRBV10-3 with TRBJ1-2, with D uncertain. Trimming stripped 2 bases from V and 2 bases from J, with 6 bases between. This CDR3 is built from 13 residues. Germline CDR1 ENHRY, CDR2 SYGVKD.

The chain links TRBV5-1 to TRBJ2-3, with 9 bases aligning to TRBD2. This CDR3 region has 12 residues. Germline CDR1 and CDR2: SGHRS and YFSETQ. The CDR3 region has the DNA TGCGACCAGCGGGAGGTTTCGGATACGCAGTATTTT. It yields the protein CDQREVSDTQYF.

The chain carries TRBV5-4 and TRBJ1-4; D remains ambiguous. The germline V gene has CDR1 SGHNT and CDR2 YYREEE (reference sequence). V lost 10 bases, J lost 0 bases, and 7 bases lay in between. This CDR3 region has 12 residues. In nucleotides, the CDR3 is TGTGCCCTCGGCGCAACTAATGAAAAACTGTTTTTT. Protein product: CALGATNEKLFF.

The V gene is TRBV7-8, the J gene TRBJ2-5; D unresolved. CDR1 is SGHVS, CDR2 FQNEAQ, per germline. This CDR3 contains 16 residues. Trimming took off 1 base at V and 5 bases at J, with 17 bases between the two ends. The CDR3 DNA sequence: TGTGCCAGCAGCTTAGGGGCCTGGATAGTTGGGGAGACCCAGTACTTC. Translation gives CASSLGAWIVGETQYF.

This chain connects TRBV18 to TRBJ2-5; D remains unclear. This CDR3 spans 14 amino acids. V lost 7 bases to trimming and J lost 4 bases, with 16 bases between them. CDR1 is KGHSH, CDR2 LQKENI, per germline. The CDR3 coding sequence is TGTGCCAGCTGTGGCACAAACCACCGAGAGACCCAGTACTTC. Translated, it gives CASCGTNHRETQYF.

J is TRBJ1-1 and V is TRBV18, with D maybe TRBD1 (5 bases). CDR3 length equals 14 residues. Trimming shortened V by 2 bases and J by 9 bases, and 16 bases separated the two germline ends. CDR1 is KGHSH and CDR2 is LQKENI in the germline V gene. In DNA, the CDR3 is TGTGCCAGCTCACCAAGGGGTCTTAATGATAAAGCTTTCTTT. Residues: CASSPRGLNDKAFF.

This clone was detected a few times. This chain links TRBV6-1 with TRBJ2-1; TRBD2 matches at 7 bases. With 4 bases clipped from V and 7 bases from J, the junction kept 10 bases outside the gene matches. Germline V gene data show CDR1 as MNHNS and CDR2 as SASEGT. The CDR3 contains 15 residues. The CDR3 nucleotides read TGTGCCAGCAGTGGCAGCGGGAAAGTAATAAATGAGCAGTTCTTC. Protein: CASSGSGKVINEQFF.

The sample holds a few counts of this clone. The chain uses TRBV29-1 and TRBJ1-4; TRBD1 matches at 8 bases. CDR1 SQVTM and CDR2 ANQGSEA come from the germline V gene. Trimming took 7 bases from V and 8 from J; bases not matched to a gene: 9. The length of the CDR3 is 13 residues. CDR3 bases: TGCAGCGCCGCAGGGACAGGTGGCGAAAAACTGTTTTTT. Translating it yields CSAAGTGGEKLFF.

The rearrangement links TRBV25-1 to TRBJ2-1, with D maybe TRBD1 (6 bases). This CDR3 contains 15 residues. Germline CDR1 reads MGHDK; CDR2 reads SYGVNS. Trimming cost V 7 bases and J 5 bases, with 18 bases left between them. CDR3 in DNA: TGTGCCAGCACCAAGGGGGACGGGTTTCACAATGAGCAGTTCTTC. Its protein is CASTKGDGFHNEQFF.